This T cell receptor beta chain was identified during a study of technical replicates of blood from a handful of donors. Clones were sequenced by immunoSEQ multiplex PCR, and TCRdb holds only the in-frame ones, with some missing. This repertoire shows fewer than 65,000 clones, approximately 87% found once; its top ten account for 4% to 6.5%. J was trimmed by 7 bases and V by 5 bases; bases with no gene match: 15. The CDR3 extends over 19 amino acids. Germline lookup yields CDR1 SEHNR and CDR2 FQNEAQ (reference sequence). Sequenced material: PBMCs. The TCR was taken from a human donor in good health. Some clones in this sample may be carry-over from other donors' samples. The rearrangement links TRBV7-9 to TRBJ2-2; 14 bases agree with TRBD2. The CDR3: CASSRMTGLAGGRVGELFF. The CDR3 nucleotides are TGTGCCAGCAGCCGGATGACCGGACTAGCGGGGGGCCGTGTCGGGGAGCTGTTTTTT.